Reported below is one TCR beta chain. Antigen specificity is unknown. Primers for the PCR totalled 60 Vbeta and 13 Jbeta. Assay: immunoSEQ multiplex PCR; the TCRdb copy retains only in-frame clones and omits some. Of about 130,000 clones in the sample, approximately 75% were seen once. Germline CDR1 and CDR2: MNHEY and SMNVEV (reference sequence). The V gene end was trimmed by 5 bases and the J gene end by 5 bases; junction bases not matched to a gene: 5. CDR3 length equals 13 residues. The sample is drawn from a study of cytomegalovirus exposure and HLA in healthy donors. Study-wide results and limits: Later on, a genetic analysis was performed. It linked a missense variant in DCLRE1C with V- and J-gene trimming of TCR beta.

Sequenced input: PBMCs. The TCR was taken from a man under 40 in good health and CMV-seronegative. V and J are TRBV27 and TRBJ2-7; TRBD1 matches at 8 bases. The CDR3 is CASSQDRAHEQYF. The CDR3 bases are TGTGCCAGCAGTCAGGACAGGGCCCACGAGCAGTACTTC.